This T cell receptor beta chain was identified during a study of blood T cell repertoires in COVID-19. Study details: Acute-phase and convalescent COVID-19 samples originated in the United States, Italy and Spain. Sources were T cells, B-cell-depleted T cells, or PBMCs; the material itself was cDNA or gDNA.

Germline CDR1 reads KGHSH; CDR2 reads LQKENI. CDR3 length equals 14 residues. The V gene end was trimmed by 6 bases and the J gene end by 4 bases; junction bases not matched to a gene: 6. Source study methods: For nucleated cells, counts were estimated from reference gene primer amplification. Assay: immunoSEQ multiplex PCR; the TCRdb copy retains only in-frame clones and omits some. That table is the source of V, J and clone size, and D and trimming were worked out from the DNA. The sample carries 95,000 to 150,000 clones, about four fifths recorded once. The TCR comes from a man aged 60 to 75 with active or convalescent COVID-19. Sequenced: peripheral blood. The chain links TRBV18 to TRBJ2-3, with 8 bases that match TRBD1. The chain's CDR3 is CASSRDRGADTQYF. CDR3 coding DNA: TGTGCCAGCTCGCGCGACAGGGGAGCAGATACGCAGTATTTT.